These 27 T cell receptor beta chains share one sample of origin, sequenced in a study of OX40 agonist ivuxolimab in advanced cancers. Libraries were prepared by immunoSEQ multiplex PCR; TCRdb keeps only in-frame clonotypes and omits some of them. The sample contains more than 100,000 clones, roughly 93% of which appear only once. The sample consisted of CD4+ or CD8+ T cells sorted from blood, taken in a trial of the OX40 agonist ivuxolimab. Receptors were obtained from an adult with an advanced solid tumor such as melanoma, head and neck, liver or kidney cancer.

V usage is TRBV5-6 and J usage is TRBJ2-7; D is perhaps TRBD1 (6 bases). V was trimmed by 0 bases and J by 1 base, leaving 14 bases between them. Germline-derived CDR1 and CDR2 are SGHDT and YYEEEE. CDR3 length: 16 amino acids. CDR3 in DNA: TGTGCCAGCAGCTTGGTGGGGGCAAGGGGATCCTACGAGCAGTACTTC. Residues: CASSLVGARGSYEQYF.

This clone came up once. The chain recombines TRBV7-6 with TRBJ2-7; D remains unclear. Trimming removed 0 bases from V and 3 bases from J, with 6 bases in between. Per the germline V gene, CDR1 is SGHVS and CDR2 is FNYEAQ. The CDR3 runs to 13 residues. CDR3 protein: CASSLAGNYEQYF. The CDR3 nucleotides are TGTGCCAGCAGCTTAGCTGGGAACTACGAGCAGTACTTC. Using reference TRBV7-6 and TRBJ2-7 for the parts outside the CDR3, the full variable domain is GAGVSQSPRYKVTKRGQDVALRCDPISGHVSLYWYRQALGQGPEFLTYFNYEAQQDKSGLPNDRFSAERPEGSISTLTIQRTEQRDSAMYRCASSLAGNYEQYFGPGTRLTVT.

This clone was seen once. The chain has TRBV5-6 and TRBJ1-2; D perhaps matches TRBD1 (5 bases). V shed 8 bases and J shed 8 bases, with 19 bases lying between them. The length of the CDR3 is 13 residues. Germline values: CDR1 SGHDT, CDR2 YYEEEE. In DNA form, the CDR3 reads TGTGCCAGTTTGTATGGGGCTCGTGGGGGCTACACCTTC. This translates into CASLYGARGGYTF.

The chain is built from TRBV10-3 and TRBJ1-2, with TRBD1 matching 8 bases. This CDR3 comprises 17 residues. The germline V gene has CDR1 ENHRY and CDR2 SYGVKD. The ends lost 6 bases at V and 5 bases at J; junction bases unmatched: 17. This CDR3 is CAISPTGTGTTGYGYTF. The CDR3 DNA reads TGTGCCATCAGCCCCACCGGGACAGGCACAACAGGGTATGGCTACACCTTC.

This clone has just one count. This rearrangement joins TRBV10-3 to TRBJ1-5; no definite D call. V was cut by 6 bases and J by 3 bases, with 12 bases left in between. The CDR3 spans 14 residues. In germline, CDR1 is ENHRY, CDR2 SYGVKD. The DNA of the CDR3 is TGTGCCATCAGGCGGGCGGGGATCAATCAGCCCCAGCATTTT. Translation gives CAIRRAGINQPQHF.

The CDR3 DNA reads as TGTGCCAGCAGTGTACGAAAGCTCAGGGGGGATCAAGTCGATGAGCAGTTCTTC. Translating it yields CASSVRKLRGDQVDEQFF. The V and J genes are TRBV6-1 and TRBJ2-1, with D maybe TRBD1 (7 bases). Trimming shortened V by 4 bases and J by 8 bases, and 27 bases separated the two germline ends. The CDR3 is 18 residues long. Per the germline V gene, CDR1 is MNHNS and CDR2 is SASEGT.

This clone was observed a handful of times. The rearrangement uses TRBV28 and TRBJ1-2; D ambiguous. The CDR3 has 14 amino acids. CDR1 is MDHEN, CDR2 SYDVKM, per germline. With 5 bases removed from V and 3 bases from J, the gap between germline ends came to 13 bases. The CDR3 here is CASSTHQAYYGYTF. CDR3 DNA: TGTGCCAGCAGTACCCACCAGGCCTACTATGGCTACACCTTC.

V and J are TRBV5-1 and TRBJ2-5; tentatively, D is TRBD1 or TRBD2 (5 bases each). Between the trimmed V and J ends, which lost 4 bases and 4 bases, there was a span of 26 bases. CDR1 is SGHRS and CDR2 is YFSETQ in the germline V gene. The CDR3 has 18 residues. The CDR3 is CASSPPRGVQLRGETQYF. In nucleotides, the CDR3 is TGCGCCAGCAGCCCCCCAAGAGGGGTTCAATTGAGGGGAGAGACCCAGTACTTC.

The rearrangement links TRBV27 to TRBJ1-1, with D uncertain. The CDR3 spans 13 residues. Germline CDR1 reads MNHEY; CDR2 reads SMNVEV (reference sequence). The V end lost 5 bases, the J end lost 6 bases, and 13 bases lay between the germline ends. CDR3 sequence (DNA): TGTGCCAGCAGTCCCCGGGTCTACGCTGAAGCTTTCTTT. Protein: CASSPRVYAEAFF.

The rearrangement links TRBV5-4 to TRBJ1-1; TRBD1 matches at 7 bases. V shed 2 bases, J shed 0 bases, and the junction held 7 bases outside the gene matches. CDR1 is SGHNT, CDR2 YYREEE, per germline (reference sequence). The CDR3 consists of 16 residues. The CDR3 coding sequence is TGTGCCAGCAGCTTAAAGGGGGCTCGGATGAACACTGAAGCTTTCTTT. Amino acids: CASSLKGARMNTEAFF.

The V gene is TRBV28, the J gene TRBJ1-5; no firm D call. The CDR3 is 12 residues long. The germline V gene has CDR1 MDHEN and CDR2 SYDVKM. Trimming took off 4 bases at V and 4 bases at J, with 5 bases between the two ends. The chain's CDR3 is CASSSNNQPQHF. CDR3 coding DNA: TGTGCCAGCAGTTCCAATAATCAGCCCCAGCATTTT.

The rearrangement links TRBV2 to TRBJ1-6, with D uncertain. The CDR3 contains 15 residues. CDR1 is SNHLY, CDR2 FYNNEI, per germline. V was cut by 4 bases and J by 3 bases, with 10 bases left in between. CDR3 sequence reads: CASSAVRFYNSPLHF. The CDR3 DNA is TGTGCCAGCAGTGCAGTCAGATTCTATAATTCACCCCTCCACTTT.

The V gene is TRBV30, the J gene TRBJ1-5, with D maybe TRBD1 (6 bases). From germline, CDR1 is GTSNPN and CDR2 SVGIG (reference sequence). V gave up 2 bases and J gave up 2 bases, with 7 bases separating them. The CDR3 sequence is 13 residues long. CDR3: CAWSRQGNQPQHF. For the CDR3, the DNA is TGTGCCTGGAGTCGACAGGGCAATCAGCCCCAGCATTTT.

The chain's CDR3 is CASSLEGRRDRVGSQPQHF. CDR3 bases: TGTGCCAGCAGCTTGGAAGGAAGGCGGGACAGGGTCGGTAGTCAGCCCCAGCATTTT. The chain joins TRBV5-6 to TRBJ1-5; 9 bases align to TRBD1. Looked up from germline, CDR1 is SGHDT and CDR2 is YYEEEE. The CDR3 runs 19 residues. J was trimmed by 6 bases and V by 0 bases; bases with no gene match: 16.

In regard to this clone: No conserved phenylalanine or tryptophan ends this CDR3, so it is likely a read error. The J gene is TRBJ1-1, the V gene TRBV7-8; 8 nucleotides align to TRBD1. CDR1 and CDR2 (germline): SGHVS, FQNEAQ. The CDR3 runs 15 residues. The V gene end was trimmed by 5 bases and the J gene end by 0 bases; junction bases not matched to a gene: 5. Here the CDR3 reads CASSTGQGLNTEAFL. CDR3 bases: TGTGCCAGCAGCACAGGACAGGGCTTGAACACTGAAGCTTTCCTT.

CDR3 coding DNA: TGTGCCAGCAGCCACATAGCGGACACCGGGGAGCTGTTTTTT. This gives the protein CASSHIADTGELFF. This chain links TRBV11-2 with TRBJ2-2, with a possible D match to TRBD2 (6 bases). V shed 5 bases and J shed 3 bases, with 10 bases lying between them. This CDR3 has 14 residues. Germline lookup yields CDR1 SGHAT and CDR2 FQNNGV.

This chain connects TRBV5-1 to TRBJ1-4, with D hard to call. The CDR3 length is 14 residues. The germline V and J ends were trimmed by 0 bases and 5 bases, with 8 bases remaining between them. Germline CDR1 and CDR2: SGHRS and YFSETQ. In DNA, the CDR3 is TGCGCCAGCAGCTTGGGGGTAGGGAATGAAAAACTGTTTTTT. This codes for CASSLGVGNEKLFF.

The chain is built from TRBV21-1 and TRBJ2-1; the table's D call TRBD2 went unverified against the DNA. TRBV21-1 corresponds to a pseudogene. The CDR3 contains 16 residues. The CDR3 DNA is TGTGCCAGCAGCAAAACCGAAGCCTTCTGGTACAATGAGCAGTTCTTC. Protein sequence: CASSKTEAFWYNEQFF.

The chain uses TRBV18 and TRBJ2-7; D possibly corresponds to TRBD1 (5 bases). The V end was cut by 3 bases, the J end by 0 bases, with 12 bases between. CDR3 length equals 15 residues. Germline V gene sequence: CDR1 KGHSH, CDR2 LQKENI. CDR3 protein: CASSPWTTPSYEQYF. The DNA of the CDR3 is TGTGCCAGCTCACCCTGGACAACTCCCTCCTACGAGCAGTACTTC.

The chain joins TRBV6-1 to TRBJ2-5, with a weak D call TRBD2 (5 bases). CDR3 size: 14 residues. The germline gives CDR1 MNHNS, CDR2 SASEGT. Trimming took 7 bases from V and 4 from J, leaving 16 bases between them. The CDR3 coding sequence is TGTGCCAGCACCAGGACGAGGGCCGTAGAGACCCAGTACTTC. It specifies CASTRTRAVETQYF.

The J gene is TRBJ2-1, the V gene TRBV4-1, with TRBD2 matching over 11 bases. Germline V gene sequence: CDR1 MGHRA, CDR2 YSYEKL. The CDR3 runs to 16 residues. V trimming: 0 bases; J trimming: 7 bases; junction bases outside the gene matches: 5. Here the CDR3 reads CASSQEVAGGRNEQFF. The DNA of the CDR3 is TGCGCCAGCAGCCAAGAGGTAGCGGGGGGGCGAAATGAGCAGTTCTTC.

The count of this clone is one. The chain has TRBV7-6 and TRBJ2-2; D perhaps matches TRBD1 (6 bases). Germline V gives CDR1 SGHVS, CDR2 FNYEAQ. V lost 1 base and J 3 bases, leaving 12 bases between the germline ends. This CDR3 region has 16 residues. CDR3 coding DNA: TGTGCCAGCAGCTTAGTAGGGGGAGAGGACACCGGGGAGCTGTTTTTT. Translation: CASSLVGGEDTGELFF. Using reference TRBV7-6 and TRBJ2-2 for the parts outside the CDR3, the full variable domain is GAGVSQSPRYKVTKRGQDVALRCDPISGHVSLYWYRQALGQGPEFLTYFNYEAQQDKSGLPNDRFSAERPEGSISTLTIQRTEQRDSAMYRCASSLVGGEDTGELFFGEGSRLTVL.

The gene calls are TRBV7-3 and TRBJ2-3; 8 positions match TRBD2. CDR1 is SGHTA and CDR2 is FQGTGA in the germline V gene. The CDR3 runs 18 residues. With V trimmed by 4 bases and J by 2 bases, 14 bases remained unmatched. The CDR3 DNA reads as TGTGCCAGCAGCTACCGACCCGCGGGGGGCGTCAACACAGATACGCAGTATTTT. This translates into CASSYRPAGGVNTDTQYF. The full variable domain, in which reference TRBV7-3 and TRBJ2-3 provide the parts outside the CDR3, is GAGVSQTPSNKVTEKGKYVELRCDPISGHTALYWYRQSLGQGPEFLIYFQGTGAADDSGLPNDRFFAVRPEGSVSTLKIQRTERGDSAVYLCASSYRPAGGVNTDTQYFGPGTRLTVL.

The chain carries TRBV7-2 and TRBJ2-6, with 7 bases that match TRBD1. J was trimmed by 0 bases and V by 5 bases; bases with no gene match: 10. CDR1 is SGHTA and CDR2 is FQGNSA in the germline V gene. The CDR3 runs 18 residues. CDR3 in amino acids: CASSERRGTSSGANVLTF. The CDR3 coding sequence is TGTGCCAGCAGCGAGCGCAGGGGGACCTCCTCTGGGGCCAACGTCCTGACTTTC.

This chain uses TRBV11-3 with TRBJ2-3; D remains unclear. CDR1 SGHNT and CDR2 YENEEA come from the germline V gene. Trimming removed 1 base at V and 6 bases at J, with 8 bases between. The CDR3 consists of 13 residues. The CDR3 bases are TGTGCCAGCAGCTTAGTATCGGCCGATACGCAGTATTTT. It translates to CASSLVSADTQYF. Variable domain in full (rest from reference TRBV11-3 and TRBJ2-3): EAGVVQSPRYKIIEKKQPVAFWCNPISGHNTLYWYLQNLGQGPELLIRYENEEAVDDSQLPKDRFSAERLKGVDSTLKIQPAELGDSAVYLCASSLVSADTQYFGPGTRLTVL.

The chain combines TRBV5-1 with TRBJ2-5; D is ambiguous. V shed 0 bases and J shed 7 bases, with 16 bases lying between them. This CDR3 spans 15 amino acids. Per germline, CDR1 SGHRS and CDR2 YFSETQ. CDR3 region: CASSLAGPPVRTQYF. CDR3 coding DNA: TGCGCCAGCAGCTTGGCCGGGCCACCGGTGAGGACCCAGTACTTC.

The V call is TRBV2, the J call TRBJ1-1, with D hard to call. V lost 6 bases and J lost 1, with 12 bases in between. The germline gives CDR1 SNHLY, CDR2 FYNNEI. The CDR3 sequence is 14 residues long. The DNA for the CDR3 is TGTGCCAGCAGGGGGTTGGTCCAGAACACTGAAGCTTTCTTT. It encodes CASRGLVQNTEAFF.